This T cell receptor beta chain is from a study of lymphopenia after photon versus proton radiotherapy. About this clone: Its antigen is as yet unknown. Other DNA sequences of this sample code for an identical CDR3.

The CDR3 extends over 13 amino acids. Germline lookup yields CDR1 SGHNT and CDR2 YENEEA. V dropped 2 bases and J dropped 6 bases, with 7 bases sitting between them. The method was immunoSEQ multiplex PCR; TCRdb's version includes in-frame clones alone and lacks a portion of them. The sample contains more than 25,000 clones, approximately 90% of which appear only once. General observations from the study: Only patients who died were analyzed for survival; proton advantage is unproven. Post-nadir diversity loss with photons came from oligoclonal expansion, particularly CD8+ Temra cells. Larger post-nadir TCR diversity loss correlated inversely with survival in deceased patients.

Here the sequenced sample was peripheral blood, taken from a patient treated with photon-based radiotherapy. This chain uses TRBV11-3 with TRBJ2-2; D is uncertain. The receptor was derived from a man in his forties or fifties with gastric cancer. CDR3 nucleotide sequence: TGTGCCAGCAGCTTAAGTGGCCCCGGGGAGCTGTTTTTT. Protein product: CASSLSGPGELFF.